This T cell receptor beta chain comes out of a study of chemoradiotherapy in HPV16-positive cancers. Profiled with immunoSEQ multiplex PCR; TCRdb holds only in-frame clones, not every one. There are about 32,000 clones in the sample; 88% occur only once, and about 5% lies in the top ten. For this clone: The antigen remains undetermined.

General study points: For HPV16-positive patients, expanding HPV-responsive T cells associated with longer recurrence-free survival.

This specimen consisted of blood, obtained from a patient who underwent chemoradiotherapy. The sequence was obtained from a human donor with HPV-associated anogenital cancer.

CDR3 in DNA: TGTGCCAGCTCACCGACCAGACAGTACACAGATACGCAGTATTTT. Translated: CASSPTRQYTDTQYF. This chain links TRBV18 with TRBJ2-3; a weak D match, TRBD1 (5 bases). The CDR3 length is 15 residues. CDR1 KGHSH and CDR2 LQKENI come from the germline V gene. Deletions cut 3 bases from V and 2 bases from J, with 12 bases between.